This is a list of T cell receptor beta chains from one sample in a study of CD8 T cells in ankylosing spondylitis. MiXCR was run by TCRdb on the 5' RACE reads, yielding one entry per CDR3 protein. The sample yields approximately 300,000 distinct CDR3 sequences, 8% seen once. Source material: blood, either unsorted or a sorted T cell fraction (not recorded which). These receptors all stem from a male donor with ankylosing spondylitis. CDR3s include the opening cysteine and the closing phenylalanine or tryptophan.

cdr3_aa v_call
CASSTGLGSTEAFF TRBV6-1
CASSLLQETQYF TRBV12-3/TRBV12-4
CATSDTTGTSGRVEQFF TRBV24-1
CASASGYYGYTF TRBV2
CSVEDQTGDYGYTF TRBV29-1
CASRPAGQQETQYF TRBV5-1
CASSLFATGELFF TRBV7-3
CASSLDSQGEYF TRBV7-9
CASSFVPGVQETQYF TRBV7-6
CASSWGSGRPYNEQFF TRBV27
CASSLGRIPADTQYF TRBV7-2
CASSSGPGRPEQFF TRBV12-3/TRBV12-4
CSVVGEDKNIQYF TRBV29-1
CSARDLRERRAGELFF TRBV20-1
CASSNWGGPVNEQFF TRBV7-3
CASRKQGFRTDEQFF TRBV11-2
CASSFSRGASGANVLTF TRBV6-2/TRBV6-3
CSASGGAKPQHF TRBV20-1
CASSYTLQGDLWDTEAFF TRBV6-5
CAWNPMPANEKLFF TRBV30
CASSRSRVSTDTQYF TRBV5-1
CASSLVGGREQYF TRBV7-2
CASSRAGTLTSGRTDTQYF TRBV19
CASSLGTGGVSYEQYF TRBV27
CASSSEIKSIYEQYF TRBV7-2
CASRVLAGGPVEQYF TRBV2
CASSLVTEAFF TRBV7-9
CSVDVGAQETQYF TRBV29-1
CASSFGTSGKRNTGELFF TRBV18
CASSSPGGAGTGELFF TRBV28
CASTQTGANQPQHF TRBV12-3/TRBV12-4